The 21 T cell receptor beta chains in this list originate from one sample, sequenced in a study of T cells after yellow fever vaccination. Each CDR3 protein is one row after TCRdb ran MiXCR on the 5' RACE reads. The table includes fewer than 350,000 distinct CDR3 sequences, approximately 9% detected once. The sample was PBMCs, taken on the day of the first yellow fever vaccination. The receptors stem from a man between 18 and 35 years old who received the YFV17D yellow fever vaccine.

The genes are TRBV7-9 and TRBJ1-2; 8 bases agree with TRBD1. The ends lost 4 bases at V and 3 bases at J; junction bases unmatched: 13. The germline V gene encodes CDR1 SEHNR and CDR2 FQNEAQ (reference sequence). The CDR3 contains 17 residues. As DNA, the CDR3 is TGTGCCAGCAGCTCACGAGGACAGGGAAGGTTTGACTATGGCTACACCTTC. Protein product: CASSSRGQGRFDYGYTF.

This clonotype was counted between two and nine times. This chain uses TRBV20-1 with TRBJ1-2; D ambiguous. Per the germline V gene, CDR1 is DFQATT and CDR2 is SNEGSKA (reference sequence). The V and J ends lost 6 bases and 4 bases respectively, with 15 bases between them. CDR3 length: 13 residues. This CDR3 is CSANDIAGYGYTF. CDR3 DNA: TGCAGTGCCAACGACATCGCTGGCTATGGCTACACCTTC.

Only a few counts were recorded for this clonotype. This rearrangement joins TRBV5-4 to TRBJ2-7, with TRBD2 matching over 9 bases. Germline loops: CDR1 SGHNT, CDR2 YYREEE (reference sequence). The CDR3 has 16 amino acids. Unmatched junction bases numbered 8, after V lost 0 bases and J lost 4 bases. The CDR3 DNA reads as TGTGCCAGCAGCTTGGGTGGCGGGGGGGCGTCATACGAGCAGTACTTC. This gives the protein CASSLGGGGASYEQYF.

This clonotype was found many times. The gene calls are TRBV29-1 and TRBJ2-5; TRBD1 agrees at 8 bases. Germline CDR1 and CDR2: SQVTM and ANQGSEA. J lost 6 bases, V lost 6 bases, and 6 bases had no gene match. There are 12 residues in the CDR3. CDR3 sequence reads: CSVGGQGQTQYF. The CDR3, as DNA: TGCAGCGTCGGAGGACAGGGACAGACCCAGTACTTC.

For the CDR3, the DNA is TGTGCCAGCAGCTTCGACGCCGATTCACCCCTCCACTTT. It specifies CASSFDADSPLHF. This chain connects TRBV7-2 to TRBJ1-6; D unclear. CDR1 and CDR2 (germline): SGHTA, FQGNSA. The length of the CDR3 is 13 residues. V was clipped by 3 bases and J by 8 bases, with 8 bases between them.

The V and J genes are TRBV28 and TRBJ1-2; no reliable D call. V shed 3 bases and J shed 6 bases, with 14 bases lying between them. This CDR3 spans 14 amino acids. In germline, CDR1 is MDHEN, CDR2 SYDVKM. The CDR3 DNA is TGTGCCAGCAGTTTCGGGGAATATTTCCATGGCTACACCTTC. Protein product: CASSFGEYFHGYTF.

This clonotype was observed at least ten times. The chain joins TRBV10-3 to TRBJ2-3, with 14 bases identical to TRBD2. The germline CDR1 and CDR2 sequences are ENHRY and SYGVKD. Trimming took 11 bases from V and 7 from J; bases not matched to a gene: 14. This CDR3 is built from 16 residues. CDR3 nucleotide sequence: TGTGCCGTTCAGGAACCGACTAGCGGGGGGGCAAATACGCAGTATTTT. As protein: CAVQEPTSGGANTQYF.

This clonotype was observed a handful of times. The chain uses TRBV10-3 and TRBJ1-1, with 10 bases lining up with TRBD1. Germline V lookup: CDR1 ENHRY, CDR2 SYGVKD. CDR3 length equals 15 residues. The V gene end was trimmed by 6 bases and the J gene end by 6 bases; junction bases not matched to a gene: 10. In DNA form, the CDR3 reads TGTGCCATCAGCCTTACCGGGACAGGGGAATCTGAAGCTTTCTTT. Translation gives CAISLTGTGESEAFF.

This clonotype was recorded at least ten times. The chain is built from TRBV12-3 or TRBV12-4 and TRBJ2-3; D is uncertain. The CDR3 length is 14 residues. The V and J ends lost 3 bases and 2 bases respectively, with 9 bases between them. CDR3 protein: CASSFSTVTDTQYF. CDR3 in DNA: TGTGCCAGCAGTTTTTCCACAGTCACAGATACGCAGTATTTT.

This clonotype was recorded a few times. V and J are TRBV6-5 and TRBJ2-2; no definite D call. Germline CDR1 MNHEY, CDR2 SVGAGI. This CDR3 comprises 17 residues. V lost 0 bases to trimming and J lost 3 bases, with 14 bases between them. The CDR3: CASSYSVSNPYTGELFF. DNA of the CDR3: TGTGCCAGCAGTTACTCCGTAAGCAACCCATACACCGGGGAGCTGTTTTTT.

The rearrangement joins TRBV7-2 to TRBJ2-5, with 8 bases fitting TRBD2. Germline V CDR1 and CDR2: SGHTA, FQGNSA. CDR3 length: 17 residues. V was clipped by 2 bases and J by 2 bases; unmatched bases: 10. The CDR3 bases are TGTGCCAGCAGCTTATTTGGTACGCGGGGGGCACAAGAGACCCAGTACTTC. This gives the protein CASSLFGTRGAQETQYF.

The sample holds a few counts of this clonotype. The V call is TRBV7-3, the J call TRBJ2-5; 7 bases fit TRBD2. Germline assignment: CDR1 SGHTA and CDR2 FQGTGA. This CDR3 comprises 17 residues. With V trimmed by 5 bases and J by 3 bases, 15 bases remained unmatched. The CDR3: CASSATPVGGYEETQYF. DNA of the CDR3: TGTGCCAGCAGCGCTACCCCAGTGGGAGGGTATGAAGAGACCCAGTACTTC.

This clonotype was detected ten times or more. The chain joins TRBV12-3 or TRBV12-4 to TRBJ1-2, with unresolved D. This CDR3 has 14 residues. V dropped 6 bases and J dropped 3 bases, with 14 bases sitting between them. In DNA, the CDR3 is TGTGCCAGCAGCCTTTCCGAGGGATACTATGGCTACACCTTC. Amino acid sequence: CASSLSEGYYGYTF.

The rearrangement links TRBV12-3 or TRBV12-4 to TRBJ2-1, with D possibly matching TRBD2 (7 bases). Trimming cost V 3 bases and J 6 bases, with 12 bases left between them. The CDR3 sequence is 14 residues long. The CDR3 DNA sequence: TGTGCCAGCAGTTTTGGGGGGGCCTTCAATGAGCAGTTCTTC. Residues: CASSFGGAFNEQFF.

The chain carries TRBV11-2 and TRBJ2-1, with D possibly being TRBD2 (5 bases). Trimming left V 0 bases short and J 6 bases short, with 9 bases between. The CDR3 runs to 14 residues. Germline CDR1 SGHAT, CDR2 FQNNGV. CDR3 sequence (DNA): TGTGCCAGCAGCTTAGACCGCGGGTCCAATGAGCAGTTCTTC. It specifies CASSLDRGSNEQFF.

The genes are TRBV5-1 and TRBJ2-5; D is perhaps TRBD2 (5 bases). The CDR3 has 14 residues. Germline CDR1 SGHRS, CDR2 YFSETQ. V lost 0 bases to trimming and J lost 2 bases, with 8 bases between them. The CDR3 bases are TGCGCCAGCAGCTTGGATAGCGTTCAAGAGACCCAGTACTTC. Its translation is CASSLDSVQETQYF.

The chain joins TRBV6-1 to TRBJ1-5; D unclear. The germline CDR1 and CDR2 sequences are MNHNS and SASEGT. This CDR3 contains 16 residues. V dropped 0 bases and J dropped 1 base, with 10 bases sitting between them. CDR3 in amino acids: CASSEAPRFSNQPQHF. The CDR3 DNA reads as TGTGCCAGCAGTGAAGCCCCACGCTTCAGCAATCAGCCCCAGCATTTT.

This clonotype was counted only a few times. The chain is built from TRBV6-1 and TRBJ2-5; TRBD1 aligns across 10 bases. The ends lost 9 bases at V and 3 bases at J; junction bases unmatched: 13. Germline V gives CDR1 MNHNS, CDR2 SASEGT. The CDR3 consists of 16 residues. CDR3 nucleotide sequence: TGTGCCAGTTCGGGACAGGGGACGATTTTCAAAGAGACCCAGTACTTC. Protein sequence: CASSGQGTIFKETQYF.

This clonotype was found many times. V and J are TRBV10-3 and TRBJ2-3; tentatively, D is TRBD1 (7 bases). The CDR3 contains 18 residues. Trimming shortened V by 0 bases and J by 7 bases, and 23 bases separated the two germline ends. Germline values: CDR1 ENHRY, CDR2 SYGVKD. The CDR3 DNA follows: TGTGCCATCAGTGAGTCGTGGGACAGCCTTCTACGGGGGAATACGCAGTATTTT. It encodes CAISESWDSLLRGNTQYF.

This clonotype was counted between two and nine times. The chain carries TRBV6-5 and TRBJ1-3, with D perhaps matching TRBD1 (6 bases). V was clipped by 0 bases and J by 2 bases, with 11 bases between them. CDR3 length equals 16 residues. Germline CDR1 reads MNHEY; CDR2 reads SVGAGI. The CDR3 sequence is CASSYSLQGTGNTIYF. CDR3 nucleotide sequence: TGTGCCAGCAGTTACTCCCTGCAGGGGACTGGAAACACCATATATTTT.

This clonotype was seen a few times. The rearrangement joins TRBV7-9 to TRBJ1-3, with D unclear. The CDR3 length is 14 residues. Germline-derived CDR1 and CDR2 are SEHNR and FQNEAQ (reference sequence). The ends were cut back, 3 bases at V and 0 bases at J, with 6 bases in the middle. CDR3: CASSFPVSGNTIYF. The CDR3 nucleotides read TGTGCCAGCAGCTTCCCGGTCTCTGGAAACACCATATATTTT.